This T cell receptor (beta chain) is drawn from a study of T cell responses to AZD1222 COVID-19 vaccine. Findings and caveats of the study: Nearly half of spike-specific TCRs reportedly target unmutated variant regions. The repertoires were collected only after the peak T cell response. Donors in the cohort were predominantly white British and more often female, and clonal diversity was possibly underestimated. The study identified only six AZD1222 recipients as seropositive at baseline.

The CDR3 has 15 amino acids. The V gene lost 4 bases and the J gene lost 7 bases, with 19 bases spanning the gap. Per germline, CDR1 LGHDT and CDR2 YNNKEL (reference sequence). The table came from immunoSEQ multiplex PCR; TCRdb's copy has only in-frame clones and leaves some out. The sample includes 150,000 to 250,000 clones, 93% of them seen just once. Comments on this clone: Antigen specificity is unknown.

This clonotype was sampled from an adult who received the AZD1222 COVID-19 vaccine. Source: peripheral blood, taken 28 days after the second AZD1222 dose. The chain combines TRBV3-1 (or the pseudogene TRBV3-2) with TRBJ1-1, with D perhaps TRBD1 (5 bases). The CDR3 sequence is CASSLLGKGPHEAFF. The CDR3 coding sequence is TGTGCCAGCAGCCTCCTAGGCAAGGGGCCCCATGAAGCTTTCTTT.